This entry features one TCR beta chain sequence. These data originate in a study of blood T cell repertoires in COVID-19. The wider study: Acute-phase and convalescent COVID-19 samples originated in the United States, Italy and Spain. The analysed material was cDNA or gDNA that came from T cells, B-cell-depleted T cells, or PBMCs.

This CDR3 spans 16 amino acids. From germline, CDR1 is MNHEY and CDR2 SVGAGI. Trimming shortened V by 0 bases and J by 5 bases, and 11 bases separated the two germline ends. Per the original data handling: Quantification of nucleated cells was approximated via reference gene primer amplification. Method: immunoSEQ multiplex PCR; TCRdb's copy keeps in-frame clones and lacks some. For V, J and clone size, that table is used; D and trimming come from the DNA. The sample has more than 150,000 clones, approximately 91% seen once; the top ten hold 2% to 3%. Sequences were obtained from peripheral blood. V and J are TRBV6-5 and TRBJ1-6; a possible D gene is TRBD1 (5 bases). The clonotype comes from a woman in her 70s with acute or convalescent COVID-19. CDR3 sequence (DNA): TGTGCCAGCAGTTACTCGGGGCGAGGAAATAATTCACCCCTCCACTTT. Protein sequence: CASSYSGRGNNSPLHF.